A single sample is the source of the 29 T cell receptor beta chains below, sequenced in a study of T cell responses to AZD1222 COVID-19 vaccine. Here immunoSEQ multiplex PCR was the method, and the copy in TCRdb shows in-frame clones only, minus some. The sample gives 200,000 to 250,000 clones, about 95% of which show up once; about 1.5% is in the top ten. This specimen consisted of peripheral blood, obtained 28 days after the second dose of the MenACWY control vaccine. Receptors were obtained from an adult who received the MenACWY meningococcal vaccine as a control.

This chain connects TRBV5-8 to TRBJ2-7, with 7 nucleotides matching TRBD2. This CDR3 has 15 residues. With 0 bases clipped from V and 3 bases from J, the junction kept 6 bases outside the gene matches. Germline CDR1 SGHTS, CDR2 YDEGEE. The CDR3, as DNA: TGTGCCAGCAGCTTGGTTGGCGGGAGCGGCTACGAGCAGTACTTC. Protein product: CASSLVGGSGYEQYF.

This chain uses TRBV27 with TRBJ2-1, with 10 positions matching TRBD2. V was pared by 5 bases and J by 0 bases, with 10 bases of the junction left unmatched. CDR1 MNHEY and CDR2 SMNVEV come from the germline V gene (reference sequence). The CDR3 has 18 residues. The CDR3 loop is CASSTFQREGTSYNEQFF. DNA of the CDR3: TGTGCCAGCAGTACTTTCCAGCGGGAGGGGACCTCCTACAATGAGCAGTTCTTC.

The V gene is TRBV7-9, the J gene TRBJ2-3; 7 bases agree with TRBD2. Trimming took 5 bases from V and 3 from J; bases not matched to a gene: 8. This CDR3 is 15 amino acids long. The germline CDR1 and CDR2 sequences are SEHNR and FQNEAQ (reference sequence). The CDR3 DNA is TGTGCCAGCAGCACTACCACCGGGAGGACAGATACGCAGTATTTT. It is translated as CASSTTTGRTDTQYF.

CDR3 region: CASSYGQGTGELFF. The DNA of the CDR3 is TGCGCCAGCAGCTACGGACAGGGCACCGGGGAGCTGTTTTTT. The chain joins TRBV5-1 to TRBJ2-2, with 8 bases fitting TRBD1. The length of the CDR3 is 14 residues. Trimming cost V 3 bases and J 4 bases; bases outside gene matches: 2. The germline gives CDR1 SGHRS, CDR2 YFSETQ. Looking up the rest from reference TRBV5-1 and TRBJ2-2 gives the full variable domain: KAGVTQTPRYLIKTRGQQVTLSCSPISGHRSVSWYQQTPGQGLQFLFEYFSETQRNKGNFPGRFSGRQFSNSRSEMNVSTLELGDSALYLCASSYGQGTGELFFGEGSRLTVL.

The chain employs TRBV21-1 and TRBJ2-7. TRBV21-1 is deemed a pseudogene. The CDR3 length is 15 residues. The CDR3 loop reads CASTPEGHLPYEQYF. In DNA form, the CDR3 reads TGTGCCAGCACCCCGGAGGGACATTTACCCTACGAGCAGTACTTC.

CDR3 in amino acids: CNPGGTDNYGYTF. The CDR3 DNA reads TGCAACCCAGGCGGGACAGACAACTATGGCTACACCTTC. The chain carries TRBV29-1 and TRBJ1-2; 7 nucleotides match TRBD1. Germline CDR1 is SQVTM and CDR2 is ANQGSEA. There are 13 residues in the CDR3.

The gene calls are TRBV11-2 and TRBJ2-7; no clear D gene. Germline loops: CDR1 SGHAT, CDR2 FQNNGV. V lost 4 bases and J lost 6, with 10 bases in between. The CDR3 extends over 12 amino acids. The CDR3 nucleotides read TGTGCCAGCAGCTCCGGCTCTTTCGAGCAGTACTTC. Protein sequence: CASSSGSFEQYF.

In this sample, this clone turned up once. V is TRBV13 and J is TRBJ1-2; D may be TRBD1 (5 bases). Germline V gives CDR1 PRHDT, CDR2 FYEKMQ (reference sequence). The V and J ends lost 5 bases and 3 bases respectively, with 16 bases between them. The CDR3 covers 15 residues. CDR3 nucleotide sequence: TGTGCCAGCAGCCAGCTACAGGCCAACCACTATGGCTACACCTTC. Residues: CASSQLQANHYGYTF.

This sequence joins TRBV7-9 and TRBJ1-2; 9 bases match TRBD1. V trimming: 5 bases; J trimming: 7 bases; junction bases outside the gene matches: 8. The CDR3 loop spans 14 amino acids. Looked up from germline, CDR1 is SEHNR and CDR2 is FQNEAQ (reference sequence). CDR3 in DNA: TGTGCCAGCAGCGATCCGGGACAGGGTCTTGGCTACACCTTC. The encoded protein is CASSDPGQGLGYTF.

V and J are TRBV7-2 and TRBJ1-3, with 7 bases identical to TRBD1. V was clipped by 4 bases and J by 4 bases; unmatched bases: 7. The length of the CDR3 is 15 residues. CDR1 and CDR2 (germline): SGHTA, FQGNSA. The chain's CDR3 is CASSSAPTGGNTIYF. The CDR3 nucleotides read TGTGCCAGCAGCTCTGCCCCGACAGGGGGAAACACCATATATTTT.

The gene calls are TRBV12-3 or TRBV12-4 and TRBJ2-7; D is ambiguous. The CDR3 consists of 10 residues. V lost 6 bases, J lost 3 bases, and 3 bases lay in between. The CDR3 coding sequence is TGTGCCAGCAGCCTCTACGAGCAGTACTTC. Translation gives CASSLYEQYF.

This clone was recorded only once. The rearrangement links TRBV18 to TRBJ1-1, with D maybe TRBD1 (6 bases). V gave up 6 bases and J gave up 1 base, with 6 bases separating them. This CDR3 has 12 amino acids. Per germline, CDR1 KGHSH and CDR2 LQKENI. The CDR3 DNA reads TGTGCCAGCTCGGGACAGAACACTGAAGCTTTCTTT. Encoded protein: CASSGQNTEAFF. Full variable domain (missing parts from reference TRBV18 and TRBJ1-1): NAGVMQNPRHLVRRRGQEARLRCSPMKGHSHVYWYRQLPEEGLKFMVYLQKENIIDESGMPKERFSAEFPKEGPSILRIQQVVRGDSAAYFCASSGQNTEAFFGQGTRLTVV.

This sequence joins TRBV19 and TRBJ2-7; either TRBD1 or TRBD2 may supply D (5 bases each). V was trimmed by 6 bases and J by 6 bases, leaving 18 bases between them. The CDR3 is 14 amino acids. Germline CDR1 and CDR2: LNHDA and SQIVND (reference sequence). This CDR3 reads CASRPGGSIGEQYF. CDR3 nucleotide sequence: TGTGCCAGTAGGCCTGGGGGTTCGATAGGCGAGCAGTACTTC.

The CDR3 bases are TGTGCCAGCAGCCAAGTCCCAGGAAACTATGGCTACACCTTC. Protein sequence: CASSQVPGNYGYTF. V gene TRBV3-1 (or the pseudogene TRBV3-2) combines with J gene TRBJ1-2; unclear D gene. V lost 1 base to trimming and J lost 2 bases, with 8 bases between them. CDR1 and CDR2 (germline): LGHDT, YNNKEL (reference sequence). The CDR3 sequence is 14 residues long.

CDR3 residues: CASSPQGAGNTEAFF. The CDR3 DNA follows: TGTGCCAGCAGCCCACAGGGGGCAGGGAACACTGAAGCTTTCTTT. The rearrangement uses TRBV5-4 and TRBJ1-1; 9 bases fit TRBD1. The CDR3 spans 15 residues. V shed 4 bases and J 1 base; nucleotides not matched to a gene: 5. Germline V lookup: CDR1 SGHNT, CDR2 YYREEE (reference sequence). Supplemented by reference TRBV5-4 and TRBJ1-1, the full variable domain reads ETGVTQSPTHLIKTRGQQVTLRCSSQSGHNTVSWYQQALGQGPQFIFQYYREEENGRGNFPPRFSGLQFPNYSSELNVNALELDDSALYLCASSPQGAGNTEAFFGQGTRLTVV.

The rearrangement uses TRBV6-5 and TRBJ2-1, with TRBD1 matching over 10 bases. V dropped 9 bases and J dropped 8; count of bases not matched to a gene: 10. Per the germline V gene, CDR1 is MNHEY and CDR2 is SVGAGI. The CDR3 has 14 amino acids. The CDR3 reads CASAPGQGFHEQFF. The CDR3 DNA reads TGTGCCAGTGCCCCGGGACAGGGGTTCCATGAGCAGTTCTTC.

V gene TRBV5-8 combines with J gene TRBJ1-4; D gene uncertain. The germline CDR1 and CDR2 sequences are SGHTS and YDEGEE. The CDR3 has 14 amino acids. V was pared by 4 bases and J by 8 bases, with 15 bases between. CDR3 residues: CASSPLDSSEKLFF. The CDR3 DNA sequence: TGTGCCAGCAGCCCACTTGACTCGAGCGAAAAACTGTTTTTT.

This chain joins TRBV6-2 or TRBV6-3 and TRBJ1-2; 8 bases are a match to TRBD1. Germline V lookup: CDR1 MNHEY, CDR2 SVGEGT. This CDR3 region has 15 residues. The trim removed 6 bases at V and 6 bases at J, leaving 12 bases unmatched. CDR3 sequence reads: CASSLRQGYIDGYTF. The CDR3 bases are TGTGCCAGCAGCCTCAGACAGGGGTATATCGATGGCTACACCTTC.

V is TRBV28 and J is TRBJ1-5, with TRBD1 as a possible D gene (5 bases). Trimming pared 4 bases from V and 1 base from J, leaving 14 bases between. Germline loops: CDR1 MDHEN, CDR2 SYDVKM. This CDR3 is built from 16 residues. The CDR3 spells CASSSTASNSNQPQHF. The CDR3 DNA follows: TGTGCCAGCAGTTCGACAGCTTCAAACAGCAATCAGCCCCAGCATTTT.

A single count supports this clone. The V and J genes are TRBV11-2 and TRBJ2-2; D perhaps matches TRBD2 (6 bases). From germline, CDR1 is SGHAT and CDR2 FQNNGV. Trimming shortened V by 2 bases and J by 6 bases, and 13 bases separated the two germline ends. This CDR3 comprises 15 residues. CDR3 nucleotide sequence: TGTGCCAGCAGCTTAAACGGGAGCGGTCCCGGGGAGCTGTTTTTT. Its translation is CASSLNGSGPGELFF.

The CDR3 reads CASSLIGKTGGNTEAFF. DNA for the CDR3: TGTGCCAGCAGTTTAATCGGAAAGACAGGGGGGAACACTGAAGCTTTCTTT. The V gene is TRBV27, the J gene TRBJ1-1, with 9 bases identical to TRBD1. Germline CDR1 is MNHEY and CDR2 is SMNVEV (reference sequence). After removal of 2 bases from V and 1 base from J, the junction contained 8 bases not matched to a gene. The length of the CDR3 is 17 residues.

J is TRBJ2-1 and V is TRBV7-2, with 9 bases aligning to TRBD1. Germline loops: CDR1 SGHTA, CDR2 FQGNSA. Trimming at V came to 5 bases and at J to 6 bases, leaving 8 bases not matched to a gene. There are 15 residues in the CDR3. Written as DNA, the CDR3 is TGTGCCAGCAGCCCAGGGACAGGGATGGGCAATGAGCAGTTCTTC. Translation: CASSPGTGMGNEQFF.

The chain joins TRBV7-9 to TRBJ2-3; no firm D call. The CDR3 is made up of 15 amino acids. Germline CDR1 reads SEHNR; CDR2 reads FQNEAQ (reference sequence). Trimming stripped 0 bases from V and 4 bases from J, with 11 bases between. The CDR3 coding sequence is TGTGCCAGCAGCTTAGCACCAATTGGCGCAGATACGCAGTATTTT. Encoded protein: CASSLAPIGADTQYF.

J is TRBJ2-5 and V is TRBV19; D is uncertain. Between the trimmed V and J ends, which lost 0 bases and 2 bases, there was a span of 10 bases. Germline CDR1 and CDR2: LNHDA and SQIVND (reference sequence). This CDR3 is built from 15 residues. The CDR3 nucleotides are TGTGCCAGTAGTATAGATTTCGCTGGTCAAGAGACCCAGTACTTC. Translating it yields CASSIDFAGQETQYF.

V gene TRBV28 combines with J gene TRBJ1-5; 7 positions agree with TRBD1. V shed 6 bases and J 6 bases; nucleotides not matched to a gene: 8. The CDR3 extends over 14 amino acids. Germline V gene sequence: CDR1 MDHEN, CDR2 SYDVKM. The CDR3 coding sequence is TGTGCCAGCAGCTACAGGGGAGGGGGTCAGCCCCAGCATTTT. Residues: CASSYRGGGQPQHF.

The chain is built from TRBV28 and TRBJ2-5; weak D call: TRBD2 (6 bases). Trimming took off 10 bases at V and 6 bases at J, with 18 bases between the two ends. This CDR3 spans 13 amino acids. The germline gives CDR1 MDHEN, CDR2 SYDVKM. The CDR3 region is CATLGAGGKTQYF. DNA for the CDR3: TGTGCCACCCTTGGGGCAGGAGGGAAGACCCAGTACTTC.

This clone has just a few counts. V gene TRBV7-2 combines with J gene TRBJ2-7; D gene unclear. The CDR3 runs to 14 residues. Germline lookup yields CDR1 SGHTA and CDR2 FQGNSA. Trimming stripped 0 bases from V and 3 bases from J, with 9 bases between. The CDR3 DNA reads as TGTGCCAGCAGCTTAGCGGCGGCTAACTACGAGCAGTACTTC. Translation gives CASSLAAANYEQYF.

This chain uses TRBV24-1 with TRBJ1-4; unclear D gene. From germline, CDR1 is KGHDR and CDR2 SFDVKD. This CDR3 has 14 residues. V dropped 12 bases and J dropped 4 bases, with 17 bases sitting between them. The CDR3 sequence is CAPGPRRDNEKLFF. For the CDR3, the DNA is TGTGCCCCCGGTCCCAGGAGAGATAATGAAAAACTGTTTTTT.

The chain uses TRBV7-2 and TRBJ2-3; unclear D gene. The length of the CDR3 is 15 residues. Germline V gene lookup returns CDR1 SGHTA and CDR2 FQGNSA. Trimming removed 4 bases at V and 2 bases at J, with 13 bases between. CDR3 DNA: TGTGCCAGCAGCTCAGGCCCAGGCAACACAGATACGCAGTATTTT. It specifies CASSSGPGNTDTQYF.